Listed below are T cell receptor beta chains from one sample, sequenced in a study of blood T cell repertoires in COVID-19. Profiled with immunoSEQ multiplex PCR; TCRdb holds only in-frame clones, not every one. The table has 200,000 to 250,000 clones, around 84% seen once. The sequencing input was PBMCs or T cells enriched from blood (not recorded which). These receptors were taken from a woman aged 35 to 49 who had recovered from COVID-19. Each CDR3 is given with its conserved first and last residue. Each record gives: clone size, V gene, D gene, J gene, CDR3 DNA, CDR3 protein. D genes are given only for firm matches. The listing skips clone size in some rows; elsewhere it reads once, few, many or a size class.

clone_size: NA
v_call: TRBV7-9
d_call: TRBD1
j_call: TRBJ2-6
cdr3_nt: TGTGCCAGCAGCTTGGGGGACAGACCCTCTGGGGCCAACGTCCTGACTTTC
cdr3_aa: CASSLGDRPSGANVLTF

clone_size: NA
v_call: TRBV15
d_call: TRBD1
j_call: TRBJ1-1
cdr3_nt: TGTGCCACCAGCTCCTCACCACAGGGGGACACTGAAGCTTTCTTT
cdr3_aa: CATSSSPQGDTEAFF

clone_size: NA
v_call: TRBV7-9
d_call: NA
j_call: TRBJ1-4
cdr3_nt: TGTGCCAGCAGCTTCGTCTCTAAAAACAGGGTAACTAATGAAAAACTGTTTTTT
cdr3_aa: CASSFVSKNRVTNEKLFF

clone_size: NA
v_call: TRBV11-1
d_call: TRBD2
j_call: TRBJ2-3
cdr3_nt: TGTGCCAGCAGTAGGGGTAGCGGGCGCACAGATACGCAGTATTTT
cdr3_aa: CASSRGSGRTDTQYF

clone_size: NA
v_call: TRBV5-1
d_call: NA
j_call: TRBJ1-6
cdr3_nt: TGCGCCAGCAGCCCCTCACAGAGTAATTCACCCCTCCACTTT
cdr3_aa: CASSPSQSNSPLHF

clone_size: NA
v_call: TRBV5-1
d_call: TRBD1
j_call: TRBJ1-6
cdr3_nt: TGCGCCAGCAGCCCCCGGACAGGGCATAATTCACCCCTCCACTTT
cdr3_aa: CASSPRTGHNSPLHF

clone_size: once
v_call: TRBV6-5
d_call: NA
j_call: TRBJ1-4
cdr3_nt: TGTGCCAGCTCGGGGAGTAATGAAAAACTGTTTTTT
cdr3_aa: CASSGSNEKLFF

clone_size: NA
v_call: TRBV14
d_call: TRBD2
j_call: TRBJ2-2
cdr3_nt: TGTGCCAGCAGCCAAGAGACAGCGGGAGGTCCCACCGGGGAGCTGTTTTTT
cdr3_aa: CASSQETAGGPTGELFF

clone_size: NA
v_call: TRBV30
d_call: TRBD2
j_call: TRBJ2-3
cdr3_nt: TGTGCCTGGAGTGCCCGCCGGGCGACTAGCGGGGCCACAGATACGCAGTATTTT
cdr3_aa: CAWSARRATSGATDTQYF

clone_size: NA
v_call: TRBV29-1
d_call: NA
j_call: TRBJ2-5
cdr3_nt: TGCAGCGTTGTCCCCCGGGAAGAGACCCAGTACTTC
cdr3_aa: CSVVPREETQYF

clone_size: NA
v_call: TRBV5-6
d_call: NA
j_call: TRBJ1-1
cdr3_nt: TGTGCCAGCAGCTTGGAGAGGGTCCTCGCAGGAGATGAAGCTTTCTTT
cdr3_aa: CASSLERVLAGDEAFF

clone_size: NA
v_call: TRBV2
d_call: NA
j_call: TRBJ2-2
cdr3_nt: TGTGCCAGCAGTGGGGAGAGTGGCGGGGAGCTGTTTTTT
cdr3_aa: CASSGESGGELFF

clone_size: NA
v_call: TRBV7-3
d_call: NA
j_call: TRBJ2-5
cdr3_nt: TGTGCCAGCAGCCAGAATGGGGGGGCGCGGGAGACCCAGTACTTC
cdr3_aa: CASSQNGGARETQYF

clone_size: once
v_call: TRBV18
d_call: TRBD2
j_call: TRBJ2-1
cdr3_nt: TGTGCCAGCTCACCGCAACTAGCGGGGGTCTACAATGAGCAGTTCTTC
cdr3_aa: CASSPQLAGVYNEQFF

clone_size: NA
v_call: TRBV21-1
d_call: NA
j_call: TRBJ2-1
cdr3_nt: TGTGCCAGCAGCAAGGGAAGGGTAGTAGCGGGAGGTCCGGGGAATGAGCAGTTCTTC
cdr3_aa: CASSKGRVVAGGPGNEQFF

clone_size: NA
v_call: TRBV10-3
d_call: TRBD1
j_call: TRBJ1-2
cdr3_nt: TGTGCCATCAGTGACGGGACAGGGGGCTATGGCTACACCTTC
cdr3_aa: CAISDGTGGYGYTF

clone_size: NA
v_call: TRBV11-3
d_call: TRBD1
j_call: TRBJ1-2
cdr3_nt: TGTGCCAGCAGCTTAGATTGGACAGGCTACTATGGCTACACCTTC
cdr3_aa: CASSLDWTGYYGYTF

clone_size: few
v_call: TRBV10-1
d_call: TRBD2
j_call: TRBJ2-1
cdr3_nt: TGCGCCAGCAGTGAGTCGATTGCGAGCGGGAGTCGCTACAATGAGCAGTTCTTC
cdr3_aa: CASSESIASGSRYNEQFF

clone_size: NA
v_call: TRBV28
d_call: NA
j_call: TRBJ2-7
cdr3_nt: TGTGCCAGCATCCCCGCCAGGGGGGTCACCTACGAGCAGTACTTC
cdr3_aa: CASIPARGVTYEQYF